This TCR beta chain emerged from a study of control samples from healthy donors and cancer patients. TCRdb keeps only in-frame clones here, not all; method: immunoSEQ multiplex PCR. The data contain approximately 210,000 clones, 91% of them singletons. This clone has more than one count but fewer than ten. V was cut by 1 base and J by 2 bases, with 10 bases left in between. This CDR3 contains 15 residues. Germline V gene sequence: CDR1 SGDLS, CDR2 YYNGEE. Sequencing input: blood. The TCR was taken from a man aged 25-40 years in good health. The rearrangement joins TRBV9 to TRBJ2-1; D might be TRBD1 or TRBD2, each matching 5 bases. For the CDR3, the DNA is TGTGCCAGCAGCGTAACGGGGCGCCCCTACAATGAGCAGTTCTTC. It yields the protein CASSVTGRPYNEQFF.